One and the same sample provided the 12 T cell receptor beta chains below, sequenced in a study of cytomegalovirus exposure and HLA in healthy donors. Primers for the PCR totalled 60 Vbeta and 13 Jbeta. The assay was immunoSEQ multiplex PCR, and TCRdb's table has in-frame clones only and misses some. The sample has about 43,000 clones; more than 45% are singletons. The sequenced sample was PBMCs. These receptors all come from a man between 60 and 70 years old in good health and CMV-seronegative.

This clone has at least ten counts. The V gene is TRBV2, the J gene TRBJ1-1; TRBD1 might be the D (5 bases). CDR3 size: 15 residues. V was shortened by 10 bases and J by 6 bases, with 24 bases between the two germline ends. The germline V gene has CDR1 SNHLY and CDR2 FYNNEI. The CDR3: CATTLAIGEGAEAFF. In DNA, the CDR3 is TGTGCCACCACTTTGGCAATAGGGGAGGGTGCTGAAGCTTTCTTT.

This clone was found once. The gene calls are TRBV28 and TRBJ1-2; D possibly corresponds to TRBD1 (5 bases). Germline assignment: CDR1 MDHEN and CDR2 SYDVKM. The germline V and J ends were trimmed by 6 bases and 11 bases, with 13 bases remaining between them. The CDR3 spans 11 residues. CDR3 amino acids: CASSSAEGYTF. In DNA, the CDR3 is TGTGCCAGCAGCTCCGCGGAGGGGTACACCTTC.

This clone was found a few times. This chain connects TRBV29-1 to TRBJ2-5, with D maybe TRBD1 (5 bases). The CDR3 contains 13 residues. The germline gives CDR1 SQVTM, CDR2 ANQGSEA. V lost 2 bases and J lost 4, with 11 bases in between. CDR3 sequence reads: CSVERGSRETQYF. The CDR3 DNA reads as TGCAGCGTTGAAAGGGGCTCGAGAGAGACCCAGTACTTC. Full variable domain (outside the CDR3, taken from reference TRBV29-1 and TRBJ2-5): SAVISQKPSRDICQRGTSLTIQCQVDSQVTMMFWYRQQPGQSLTLIATANQGSEATYESGFVIDKFPISRPNLTFSTLTVSNMSPEDSSIYLCSVERGSRETQYFGPGTRLLVL.

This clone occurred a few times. This CDR3 is CASSPQGPEETQYF. The CDR3 nucleotides read TGTGCCAGCAGCCCACAGGGACCCGAGGAGACCCAGTACTTC. The chain has TRBV11-2 and TRBJ2-5; weak D call: TRBD1 (6 bases). V was shortened by 5 bases and J by 5 bases, with 15 bases between the two germline ends. Germline V CDR1 and CDR2: SGHAT, FQNNGV. CDR3 length: 14 residues.

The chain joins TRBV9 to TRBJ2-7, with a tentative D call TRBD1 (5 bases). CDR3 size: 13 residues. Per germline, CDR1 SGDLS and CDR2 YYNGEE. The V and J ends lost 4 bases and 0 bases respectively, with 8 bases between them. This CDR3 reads CASSQGISYEQYF. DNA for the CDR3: TGTGCCAGCAGCCAGGGTATCTCCTACGAGCAGTACTTC.

The CDR3: CSVGTGIHQPQHF. Here the CDR3 DNA reads TGCAGCGTTGGTACAGGGATCCATCAGCCCCAGCATTTT. The chain has TRBV29-1 and TRBJ1-5; tentative D call: TRBD1 (6 bases). CDR3 size: 13 residues. CDR1 is SQVTM and CDR2 is ANQGSEA in the germline V gene. V lost 4 bases, J lost 5 bases, and 12 bases lay in between.

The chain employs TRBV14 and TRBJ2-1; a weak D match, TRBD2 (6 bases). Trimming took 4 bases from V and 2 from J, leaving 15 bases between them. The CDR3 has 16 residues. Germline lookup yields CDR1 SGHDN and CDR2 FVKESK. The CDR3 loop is CASSPRDWPTYNEQFF. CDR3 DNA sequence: TGTGCCAGCAGCCCACGGGACTGGCCGACCTACAATGAGCAGTTCTTC. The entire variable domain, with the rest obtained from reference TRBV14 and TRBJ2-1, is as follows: EAGVTQFPSHSVIEKGQTVTLRCDPISGHDNLYWYRRVMGKEIKFLLHFVKESKQDESGMPNNRFLAERTGGTYSTLKVQPAELEDSGVYFCASSPRDWPTYNEQFFGPGTRLTVL.

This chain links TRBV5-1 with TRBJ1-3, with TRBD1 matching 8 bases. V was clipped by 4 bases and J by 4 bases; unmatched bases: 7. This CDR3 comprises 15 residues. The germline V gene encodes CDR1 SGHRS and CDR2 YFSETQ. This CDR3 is CASSRGQGRGNTIYF. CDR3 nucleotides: TGCGCCAGCAGCCGCGGACAGGGAAGGGGAAACACCATATATTTT. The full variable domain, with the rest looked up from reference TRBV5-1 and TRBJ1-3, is KAGVTQTPRYLIKTRGQQVTLSCSPISGHRSVSWYQQTPGQGLQFLFEYFSETQRNKGNFPGRFSGRQFSNSRSEMNVSTLELGDSALYLCASSRGQGRGNTIYFGEGSWLTVV.

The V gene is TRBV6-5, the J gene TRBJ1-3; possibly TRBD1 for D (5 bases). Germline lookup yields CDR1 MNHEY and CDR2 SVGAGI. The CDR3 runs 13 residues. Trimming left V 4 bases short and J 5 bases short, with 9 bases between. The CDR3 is CASSSGLRNTIYF. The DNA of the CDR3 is TGTGCCAGCAGTTCGGGACTCAGAAACACCATATATTTT.

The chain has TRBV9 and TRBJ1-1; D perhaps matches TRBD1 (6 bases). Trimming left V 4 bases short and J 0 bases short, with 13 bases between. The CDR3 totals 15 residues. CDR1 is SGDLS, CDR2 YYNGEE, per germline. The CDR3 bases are TGTGCCAGCAGCCCACTAGGGGGAATGAACACTGAAGCTTTCTTT. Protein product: CASSPLGGMNTEAFF.

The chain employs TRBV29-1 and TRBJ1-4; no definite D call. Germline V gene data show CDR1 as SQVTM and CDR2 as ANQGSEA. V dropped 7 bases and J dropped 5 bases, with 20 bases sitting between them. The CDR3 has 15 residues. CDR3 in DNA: TGCAGCGCCAAAACGGCGGGAGGAAGAAATGAAAAACTGTTTTTT. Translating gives CSAKTAGGRNEKLFF.

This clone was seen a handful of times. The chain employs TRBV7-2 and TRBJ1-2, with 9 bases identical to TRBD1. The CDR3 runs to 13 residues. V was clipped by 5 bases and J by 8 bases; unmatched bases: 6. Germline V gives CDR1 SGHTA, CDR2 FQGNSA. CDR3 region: CASSPRTGEGYTF. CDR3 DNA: TGTGCCAGCAGCCCTAGGACAGGGGAAGGCTACACCTTC.